This TCR beta chain was identified in a study of blood T cell repertoires in COVID-19. Only in-frame clones appear in the TCRdb table, and some are missing; sequencing was by immunoSEQ multiplex PCR. The data contain fewer than 300,000 clones, 88% of them singletons. The CDR3 length is 13 residues. Germline-derived CDR1 and CDR2 are SGHTA and FQGNSA. Trimming shortened V by 6 bases and J by 5 bases, and 13 bases separated the two germline ends. The V gene is TRBV7-2, the J gene TRBJ2-5; a weak D match, TRBD1 (5 bases). The sequencing input was peripheral blood. The TCR comes from a woman in her thirties or forties who had recovered from COVID-19. CDR3: CASSRARGETQYF. The CDR3 DNA reads TGTGCCAGCAGTCGAGCAAGGGGTGAGACCCAGTACTTC.